This TCR beta chain was sequenced in a study of control samples from healthy donors and cancer patients. The V end was cut by 4 bases, the J end by 6 bases, with 16 bases between. The CDR3 consists of 14 residues. Germline-derived CDR1 and CDR2 are SGHRS and YFSETQ. Assay: immunoSEQ multiplex PCR; the TCRdb copy retains only in-frame clones and omits some. Altogether around 250,000 clones are present, roughly 87% being singletons, with the ten largest covering 10% to 15%. The source of this sequence is a woman aged 55-69 years with lung cancer. The chain uses TRBV5-1 and TRBJ1-1, with D possibly being TRBD1 (5 bases). Sequencing input: PBMCs. The CDR3, as DNA: TGCGCCAGCAGCGTCCAGACAGTGGACGCTGAAGCTTTCTTT. This gives the protein CASSVQTVDAEAFF.